Listed below are T cell receptor beta chains from one sample, sequenced in a study of T cells after yellow fever vaccination. Using its own MiXCR run on the 5' RACE reads, TCRdb lists one record per CDR3 protein. The repertoire holds hundreds of thousands of distinct CDR3 sequences, with around an eighth as singletons. Source: PBMCs, taken on the day of the yellow fever booster vaccination. The receptors come from a man aged 30-40 years who received the YFV17D yellow fever vaccine. Each CDR3 is given with its conserved first and last residue. A D gene is named only where the DNA matches it firmly. Expanded clones are given a class, and other clones once, few, many or no size at all.

>NA|TRBV20-1|NA|TRBJ2-1
TGCAGTGCTAATGACGAGACGGGACAAATTTCCTACAATGAGCAGTTCTTC
CSANDETGQISYNEQFF
>NA|TRBV20-1|NA|TRBJ2-2
TGCAGTGCTCCCCGGGACGGCTCTGGGTTTACCGGGGAGCTGTTTTTT
CSAPRDGSGFTGELFF
>TRBD2|TRBV4-2|few|TRBJ2-7
TGTGCCAGCAGCCAAGATCTACTAGCGGGAAGGGGCGAGCAGTACTTC
CASSQDLLAGRGEQYF
>TRBD2|TRBV7-9|NA|TRBJ2-1
TGTGCCAGCAGCTTGACTAGCGGAAGGAATGAGCAGTTATTC
CASSLTSGRNEQLF
>NA|TRBV7-9|few|TRBJ1-1
TGTGCCAGCAGAGAGGGACTCATGAACACTGAAGCTTTCTTT
CASREGLMNTEAFF
>NA|TRBV7-2|few|TRBJ2-3
TGTGCCAGCAGCCCCCAGCCCAATTTAGTGGCAGATACGCAGTATTTT
CASSPQPNLVADTQYF
>NA|TRBV4-3|NA|TRBJ2-7
TGCGCCAGCAGCCAAGACGGGGCCGAGCAGTACTTC
CASSQDGAEQYF
>NA|TRBV7-6|few|TRBJ1-1
TGTGCCAGCAGCTTAGGGCCCTCAGGGTTCACTGAAGCTTTCTTT
CASSLGPSGFTEAFF
>NA|TRBV27|NA|TRBJ2-7
TGTGCCAGCAGTTTATTCCAGAGCTCCTACGAGCAGTACTTC
CASSLFQSSYEQYF
>NA|TRBV7-2|few|TRBJ2-7
TGTGCCAGCAGCTTAGCCTTTATGGAGCAGTACTTC
CASSLAFMEQYF
>NA|TRBV27|many|TRBJ2-7
TGTGCCAGCAGTCCGTGGGACACTAATTCCTACGAGCAGTACTTC
CASSPWDTNSYEQYF
>NA|TRBV20-1|NA|TRBJ2-6
TGCAGTGCTCTCACACCCGGGGGGGCCAACGTCCTGACTTTC
CSALTPGGANVLTF
>TRBD1|TRBV19|NA|TRBJ1-1
TGTGCCAGTAGTATAGGCCTTACAGGGGTGAACACTGAAGCTTTCTTT
CASSIGLTGVNTEAFF
>TRBD2|TRBV10-2|few|TRBJ2-2
TGCGCCAGCAGAGATAGCGGGAGCTCGGCCGGGGAGCTGTTTTTT
CASRDSGSSAGELFF
>NA|TRBV6-1|few|TRBJ2-5
TGTGCCAGCAGCGCGAACGTGGGCAGTATAGAGACCCAGTACTTC
CASSANVGSIETQYF
>TRBD2|TRBV11-2|few|TRBJ2-1
TGTGCCAGCAGCTCGGGACTAGCGGGACTCGAGCAGTTCTTC
CASSSGLAGLEQFF
>TRBD1|TRBV10-3|few|TRBJ2-1
TGTGCCATCAGTAGACAGGGCTACAATGAGCAGTTCTTC
CAISRQGYNEQFF
>TRBD2|TRBV20-1|NA|TRBJ2-2
TGCAGTGCTATTGGACTAGCGGGAGCCCCGAACACCGGGGAGCTGTTTTTT
CSAIGLAGAPNTGELFF